The 28 T cell receptor beta chains presented below share a single source sample, sequenced in a study of PD-L1 blockade in urothelial cancer. The method was immunoSEQ multiplex PCR; TCRdb's version includes in-frame clones alone and lacks a portion of them. The data show 41,000 or so clones, over 75% seen once. Source: PBMCs, taken around atezolizumab (anti-PD-L1) treatment. Source of these receptors: a man aged 60 to 75 with urothelial cancer.

V gene TRBV7-9 combines with J gene TRBJ2-2; no reliable D call. Per the germline V gene, CDR1 is SEHNR and CDR2 is FQNEAQ (reference sequence). The length of the CDR3 is 14 residues. V was pared by 1 base and J by 5 bases, with 8 bases between. The CDR3 sequence is CASSLETVTGELFF. CDR3 coding DNA: TGTGCCAGCAGCTTAGAAACAGTTACCGGGGAGCTGTTTTTT. Filled out from reference TRBV7-9 and TRBJ2-2, the complete variable domain reads DTGVSQNPRHKITKRGQNVTFRCDPISEHNRLYWYRQTLGQGPEFLTYFQNEAQLEKSRLLSDRFSAERPKGSFSTLEIQRTEQGDSAMYLCASSLETVTGELFFGEGSRLTVL.

The rearrangement uses TRBV5-1 and TRBJ1-2; perhaps TRBD1 as D (6 bases). CDR1 is SGHRS and CDR2 is YFSETQ in the germline V gene. The ends were cut back, 1 base at V and 7 bases at J, with 20 bases in the middle. CDR3 length equals 16 residues. CDR3 region: CASSLSGQLEGVGYTF. In DNA form, the CDR3 reads TGCGCCAGCAGCTTGTCCGGACAGTTGGAAGGGGTTGGCTACACCTTC.

The chain uses TRBV4-1 and TRBJ1-1, with D perhaps TRBD1 (6 bases). Germline lookup yields CDR1 MGHRA and CDR2 YSYEKL. CDR3 size: 14 residues. V lost 1 base, J lost 4 bases, and 10 bases lay in between. Here the CDR3 DNA reads TGCGCCAGCAGCCAAGCTCAGGGGTTCACTGAAGCTTTCTTT. Amino acid sequence: CASSQAQGFTEAFF.

The V gene is TRBV7-8, the J gene TRBJ1-1; D not resolved. CDR1 and CDR2 from the germline V gene are SGHVS and FQNEAQ. The CDR3 has 14 residues. V was trimmed by 3 bases and J by 1 base, leaving 9 bases between them. CDR3 DNA: TGTGCCAGCAGCTTCAGCAGACAGAACACTGAAGCTTTCTTT. Encoded protein: CASSFSRQNTEAFF.

This sequence joins TRBV25-1 and TRBJ1-2; TRBD1 matches at 8 bases. The length of the CDR3 is 17 residues. V was clipped by 8 bases and J by 1 base; unmatched bases: 15. From germline, CDR1 is MGHDK and CDR2 SYGVNS. The CDR3 DNA sequence: TGTGCCAGCCTACCTATCGGGACAGGCGGCTTTAACTATGGCTACACCTTC. Protein: CASLPIGTGGFNYGYTF.

This chain connects TRBV9 to TRBJ1-6; D gene ambiguous. Trimming removed 1 base from V and 4 bases from J, with 9 bases in between. Germline V gives CDR1 SGDLS, CDR2 YYNGEE. The CDR3 is made up of 15 amino acids. This chain's CDR3 is CASSVTAGYNSPLHF. The CDR3 bases are TGTGCCAGCAGCGTAACCGCGGGATATAATTCACCCCTCCACTTT.

This clone was found a few times. The V and J genes are TRBV5-1 and TRBJ2-7; D may be TRBD1 (5 bases). Germline V gene data show CDR1 as SGHRS and CDR2 as YFSETQ. The CDR3 loop spans 14 amino acids. Trimming shortened V by 0 bases and J by 0 bases, and 7 bases separated the two germline ends. The CDR3 DNA follows: TGCGCCAGCAGCTTGGTTCAGGGCTCCTACGAGCAGTACTTC. This sequence encodes CASSLVQGSYEQYF.

The chain combines TRBV5-4 with TRBJ2-1; TRBD1 might be the D (6 bases). This CDR3 spans 16 amino acids. V lost 4 bases, J lost 3 bases, and 17 bases lay in between. CDR1 and CDR2 from the germline V gene are SGHNT and YYREEE (reference sequence). In DNA form, the CDR3 reads TGTGCCAGCAGCAATCCTGACAGGCTTTACTACAATGAGCAGTTCTTC. This sequence encodes CASSNPDRLYYNEQFF.

The rearrangement joins TRBV21-1 to TRBJ1-1; TRBD1, the D gene given by the table, was not confirmed from the DNA. TRBV21-1 is an annotated pseudogene. The CDR3 covers 16 residues. The CDR3 region is CASSKDVDVRDTEAFF. The CDR3 nucleotides read TGTGCCAGCAGCAAAGATGTCGACGTCAGGGACACTGAAGCTTTCTTT.

The chain employs TRBV30 and TRBJ1-2, with no clear D. This CDR3 comprises 13 residues. V dropped 3 bases and J dropped 2 bases, with 10 bases sitting between them. Germline V gives CDR1 GTSNPN, CDR2 SVGIG (reference sequence). This CDR3 is CAWRYGENYGYTF. The CDR3 DNA sequence: TGTGCCTGGAGGTATGGGGAGAACTATGGCTACACCTTC. The complete variable domain, with remaining parts taken from reference TRBV30 and TRBJ1-2, reads SQTIHQWPATLVQPVGSPLSLECTVEGTSNPNLYWYRQAAGRGLQLLFYSVGIGQISSEVPQNLSASRPQDRQFILSSKKLLLSDSGFYLCAWRYGENYGYTFGSGTRLTVV.

The chain recombines TRBV5-1 with TRBJ1-2; TRBD1 aligns across 10 bases. In germline, CDR1 is SGHRS, CDR2 YFSETQ. The CDR3 is 14 amino acids. After removal of 2 bases from V and 7 bases from J, the junction contained 5 bases not matched to a gene. In DNA form, the CDR3 reads TGCGCCAGCAGCTTCGACAGGGGGCCTGGTGGCTACACCTTC. This sequence encodes CASSFDRGPGGYTF.

A few counts support this clone. This chain links TRBV5-1 with TRBJ1-3, with TRBD1 identical over 7 bases. The CDR3 contains 16 residues. CDR1 is SGHRS and CDR2 is YFSETQ in the germline V gene. V was pared by 0 bases and J by 3 bases, with 6 bases of the junction left unmatched. CDR3 nucleotides: TGCGCCAGCAGCTTGGATACGGGACAGCTTGGAAACACCATATATTTT. Translated: CASSLDTGQLGNTIYF.

The chain recombines TRBV7-2 with TRBJ1-1; a possible D gene is TRBD1 (5 bases). The V end lost 2 bases, the J end lost 2 bases, and 9 bases lay between the germline ends. CDR3 length equals 14 residues. Germline CDR1 is SGHTA and CDR2 is FQGNSA. CDR3 in DNA: TGTGCCAGCAGCTTATACGGGGGTAACACTGAAGCTTTCTTT. Protein: CASSLYGGNTEAFF.

The rearrangement links TRBV7-3 to TRBJ2-1, with 8 nucleotides matching TRBD2. The length of the CDR3 is 15 residues. Trimming at V came to 5 bases and at J to 6 bases, leaving 9 bases not matched to a gene. Germline assignment: CDR1 SGHTA and CDR2 FQGTGA. CDR3 nucleotides: TGTGCCAGCAGCCCGGGACTAGTGCGGGCCAATGAGCAGTTCTTC. It is translated as CASSPGLVRANEQFF.

This chain uses TRBV28 with TRBJ2-7; 10 bases fit TRBD1. Per the germline V gene, CDR1 is MDHEN and CDR2 is SYDVKM. The CDR3 sequence is 15 residues long. Germline trimming cut 3 bases from V and 2 bases from J; bases unmatched to any gene: 4. The CDR3: CASSLPGQGTYEQYF. DNA for the CDR3: TGTGCCAGCAGTTTGCCGGGACAGGGGACCTACGAGCAGTACTTC.

J is TRBJ2-7 and V is TRBV16; 8 bases agree with TRBD1. The CDR3 has 14 amino acids. The germline V gene has CDR1 KGHSY and CDR2 FQNENV. Trimming at V came to 4 bases and at J to 4 bases, leaving 6 bases not matched to a gene. The DNA of the CDR3 is TGTGCCAGCAGCCGCCCAGGGGGCGGGTACGAGCAGTACTTC. Its translation is CASSRPGGGYEQYF.

The rearrangement uses TRBV30 and TRBJ2-1; 7 bases align to TRBD2. Germline V CDR1 and CDR2: GTSNPN, SVGIG (reference sequence). The length of the CDR3 is 16 residues. After removal of 2 bases from V and 0 bases from J, the junction contained 7 bases not matched to a gene. CDR3 sequence: CAWSPLTGGSYNEQFF. CDR3 bases: TGTGCCTGGAGTCCATTGACGGGGGGCTCCTACAATGAGCAGTTCTTC.

The V and J genes are TRBV5-1 and TRBJ1-2, with 8 positions matching TRBD1. J was trimmed by 6 bases and V by 8 bases; bases with no gene match: 6. The CDR3 is 12 amino acids. Germline values: CDR1 SGHRS, CDR2 YFSETQ. CDR3 DNA: TGCGCCAGAATACAGGGGGTGGATGGCTACACCTTC. Translated, it gives CARIQGVDGYTF.

The V and J genes are TRBV28 and TRBJ2-2; 8 bases match TRBD1. The CDR3 covers 21 residues. Germline CDR1 is MDHEN and CDR2 is SYDVKM. The V and J ends lost 2 bases and 0 bases, in that order; junction bases with no gene match: 17. The CDR3 DNA reads as TGTGCCAGCAGTTTAGGGTGGACAGGGCTACTTTCCTCAGCGAACACCGGGGAGCTGTTTTTT. Translation: CASSLGWTGLLSSANTGELFF. Using reference TRBV28 and TRBJ2-2 for the parts outside the CDR3, the full variable domain is DVKVTQSSRYLVKRTGEKVFLECVQDMDHENMFWYRQDPGLGLRLIYFSYDVKMKEKGDIPEGYSVSREKKERFSLILESASTNQTSMYLCASSLGWTGLLSSANTGELFFGEGSRLTVL.

The chain employs TRBV28 and TRBJ1-2; no firm D call. The V gene lost 3 bases and the J gene lost 5 bases, with 10 bases spanning the gap. The CDR3 covers 13 residues. The V gene's germline CDR1 is MDHEN and CDR2 SYDVKM. CDR3 residues: CASSFIDTYGYTF. The CDR3 bases are TGTGCCAGCAGTTTTATCGACACTTATGGCTACACCTTC.

This clone was seen a single time. V is TRBV13 and J is TRBJ1-4; 8 bases fit TRBD1. With 3 bases clipped from V and 7 bases from J, the junction kept 7 bases outside the gene matches. The V gene's germline CDR1 is PRHDT and CDR2 FYEKMQ (reference sequence). CDR3 size: 15 residues. For the CDR3, the DNA is TGTGCCAGCAGCTTTGGGATGGACAGGGCTGAAAAACTGTTTTTT. Its protein product is CASSFGMDRAEKLFF. Looking up the rest from reference TRBV13 and TRBJ1-4 gives the full variable domain: AAGVIQSPRHLIKEKRETATLKCYPIPRHDTVYWYQQGPGQDPQFLISFYEKMQSDKGSIPDRFSAQQFSDYHSELNMSSLELGDSALYFCASSFGMDRAEKLFFGSGTQLSVL.

The chain recombines TRBV4-1 with TRBJ2-3, with D possibly matching TRBD2 (6 bases). V was shortened by 5 bases and J by 0 bases, with 15 bases between the two germline ends. The V gene's germline CDR1 is MGHRA and CDR2 YSYEKL. This CDR3 is 16 amino acids long. This CDR3 is CASSARAGTSTDTQYF. The DNA of the CDR3 is TGCGCCAGCAGCGCCCGGGCGGGGACTAGCACAGATACGCAGTATTTT.

This sequence joins TRBV14 and TRBJ1-4; 7 bases fit TRBD1. Looked up from germline, CDR1 is SGHDN and CDR2 is FVKESK. Losses at the gene ends were 6 bases for V and 7 bases for J; bases not matched to a gene: 14. The CDR3 has 16 amino acids. The CDR3 sequence: CASSLRLPGGFEKLFF. CDR3 DNA: TGTGCCAGCAGTCTAAGGTTGCCAGGGGGTTTTGAAAAACTGTTTTTT.

This chain joins TRBV5-1 and TRBJ2-3; D perhaps matches TRBD2 (5 bases). Germline V gene data show CDR1 as SGHRS and CDR2 as YFSETQ. This CDR3 has 14 amino acids. Between the trimmed V and J ends, which lost 3 bases and 0 bases, there was a span of 8 bases. This chain's CDR3 is CASSSGDSTDTQYF. The CDR3 nucleotides are TGCGCCAGCAGCTCCGGGGATAGCACAGATACGCAGTATTTT. Full variable domain (remainder filled in from reference TRBV5-1 and TRBJ2-3): KAGVTQTPRYLIKTRGQQVTLSCSPISGHRSVSWYQQTPGQGLQFLFEYFSETQRNKGNFPGRFSGRQFSNSRSEMNVSTLELGDSALYLCASSSGDSTDTQYFGPGTRLTVL.

This rearrangement joins TRBV7-9 to TRBJ2-3; weak D call: TRBD2 (5 bases). Germline CDR1 is SEHNR and CDR2 is FQNEAQ (reference sequence). CDR3 length: 15 residues. V lost 4 bases, J lost 2 bases, and 13 bases lay in between. CDR3 sequence reads: CASSSWTVDTDTQYF. In DNA, the CDR3 is TGTGCCAGCAGCTCGTGGACTGTGGACACAGATACGCAGTATTTT.

With regard to this clone: This could be a read error, since a much larger clone is one nucleotide away. This chain connects TRBV6-6 to TRBJ2-7; 8 positions match TRBD1. Germline trimming cut 5 bases from V and 2 bases from J; bases unmatched to any gene: 5. The CDR3 contains 14 residues. The V gene's germline CDR1 is MNHNY and CDR2 SVGAGI (reference sequence). CDR3 sequence: CASSTGQGPYEQYF. CDR3 nucleotides: TGTGCCAGCAGTACAGGACAGGGCCCCTACGAGCAGTACTTC.

A few counts support this clone. The chain recombines TRBV18 with TRBJ2-2; 11 bases fit TRBD2. Germline CDR1 reads KGHSH; CDR2 reads LQKENI. V lost 0 bases, J lost 7 bases, and 7 bases stayed unmatched. The length of the CDR3 is 17 residues. DNA of the CDR3: TGTGCCAGCTCACCACCGACCCTAGCGGGGGGATACGGGGAGCTGTTTTTT. This translates into CASSPPTLAGGYGELFF.

The DNA for the CDR3 is TGTGCCAGCAGCTTAGCCGTCACCGGGGAGCTGTTTTTT. This encodes CASSLAVTGELFF. The J gene is TRBJ2-2, the V gene TRBV11-3; no reliable D call. V was cut by 1 base and J by 4 bases, with 4 bases left in between. CDR3 length: 13 amino acids. Per germline, CDR1 SGHNT and CDR2 YENEEA.